These T cell receptor beta chains were read from a single sample in a study of blood T cell repertoires in COVID-19. TCRdb's table, derived via immunoSEQ multiplex PCR, lists solely in-frame clones and lacks some. The data show roughly 340,000 clones, around 87% seen once. Sequenced material: PBMCs or T cells enriched from blood (not recorded which). These receptors came from a man aged 40-49 years in a cohort exposed to, infected with or recovered from COVID-19 (not recorded which). Each CDR3 is given with its conserved first and last residue. D genes are given only for firm matches. Clone sizes are given selectively: once, few, many, or a class where the clone is expanded.

j_gene | abundance | v_gene | d_gene | CDR3nt | CDR3aa
TRBJ2-3 | once | TRBV19 | - | TGTGCCAGTAGTATAGATGGGGCCCTAATTGGAGATACGCAGTATTTT | CASSIDGALIGDTQYF
TRBJ1-5 | - | TRBV7-8 | - | TGTGCCAGCAGCTTATCGGGGGGAAATAGCAATCAGCCCCAGCATTTT | CASSLSGGNSNQPQHF
TRBJ2-7 | once | TRBV7-3 | TRBD2 | TGTGCCAGCAGCTTGACTAGCGGGAGCTCCTACGAGCAGTACTTC | CASSLTSGSSYEQYF
TRBJ1-1 | - | TRBV19 | TRBD1 | TGTGCCAGTAACTCAGGGGGTGTGGGTCGGACTGAAGCTTTCTTT | CASNSGGVGRTEAFF
TRBJ1-5 | - | TRBV27 | - | TGTGCCAGCAGCCCGGTACTTAGCAATCAGCCCCAGCATTTT | CASSPVLSNQPQHF
TRBJ1-2 | - | TRBV19 | TRBD1 | TGTGCCAGTAGTATAGATCATGCGGAGGGGGCGCTTCGCGGCTACACCTTC | CASSIDHAEGALRGYTF
TRBJ2-3 | - | TRBV7-8 | TRBD2 | TGTGCCAGCAGCTTATTCACGGGGCGGGAGGGGGATACGCAGTATTTT | CASSLFTGREGDTQYF
TRBJ1-2 | - | TRBV6-5 | TRBD1 | TGTGCCAGCAACTCGGGACAGGTTAACTATGGCTACACCTTC | CASNSGQVNYGYTF
TRBJ1-5 | - | TRBV19 | - | TGTGCCAGTAACCCGACTCCGGCTAATCAGCCCCAGCATTTT | CASNPTPANQPQHF
TRBJ1-1 | - | TRBV5-6 | TRBD1 | TGTGCCAGCAGCCCGGGACAGGGTCTTGAAGCTTTCTTT | CASSPGQGLEAFF
TRBJ2-2 | - | TRBV9 | TRBD2 | TGTGCCAGCAGCCCCCTTGGTAGCGGGAGTTTAGGGGCCGGGGAGCTGTTTTTT | CASSPLGSGSLGAGELFF
TRBJ1-1 | - | TRBV18 | TRBD1 | TGTGCCAGCTCACTAAACAGGGGCACTGAAGCTTTCTTT | CASSLNRGTEAFF
TRBJ2-7 | once | TRBV20-1 | - | TGCAGTGCTAGCTTAGTCGACGAGCAGTACTTC | CSASLVDEQYF
TRBJ2-1 | - | TRBV5-1 | TRBD1 | TGCGCCAGCAGCTTGGGGACAGGGGACAATGAGCAGTTCTTC | CASSLGTGDNEQFF
TRBJ2-1 | - | TRBV10-3 | TRBD2 | TGTGCCATCAGTGACCAATCGGGGGGGAGTACCTACAATGAGCAGTTCTTC | CAISDQSGGSTYNEQFF
TRBJ1-3 | - | TRBV7-6 | - | TGTGCCAGCAGCCCTGGACAGACCTCTGGAAACACCATATATTTT | CASSPGQTSGNTIYF
TRBJ2-2 | - | TRBV5-1 | TRBD2 | TGCGCCAGCAGCGGAAGTCTAGCGGGTCCGAACACCGGGGAGCTGTTTTTT | CASSGSLAGPNTGELFF